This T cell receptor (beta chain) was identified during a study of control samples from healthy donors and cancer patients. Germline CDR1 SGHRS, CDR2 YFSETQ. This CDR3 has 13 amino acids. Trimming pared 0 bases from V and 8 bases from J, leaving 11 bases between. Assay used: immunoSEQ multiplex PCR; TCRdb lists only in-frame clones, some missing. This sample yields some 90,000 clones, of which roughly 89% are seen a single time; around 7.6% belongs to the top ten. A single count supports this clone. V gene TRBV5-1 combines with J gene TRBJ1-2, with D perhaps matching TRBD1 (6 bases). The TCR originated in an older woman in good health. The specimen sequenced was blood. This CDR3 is CASSLDRAGGYTF. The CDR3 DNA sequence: TGCGCCAGCAGCTTGGACAGGGCGGGAGGCTACACCTTC.